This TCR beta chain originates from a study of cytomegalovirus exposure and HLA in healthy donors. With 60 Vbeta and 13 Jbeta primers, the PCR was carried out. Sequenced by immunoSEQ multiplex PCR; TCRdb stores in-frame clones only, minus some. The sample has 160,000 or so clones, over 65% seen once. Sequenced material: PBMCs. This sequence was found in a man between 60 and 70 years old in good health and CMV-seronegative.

The CDR3 bases are TGCGCCAGCAGCCAAGATGGGACTAGCGCGGAGACCCAGTACTTC. This codes for CASSQDGTSAETQYF. The V and J genes are TRBV4-1 and TRBJ2-5; 10 bases align to TRBD2. Trimming cost V 0 bases and J 5 bases; bases outside gene matches: 3. This CDR3 has 15 residues. The V gene's germline CDR1 is MGHRA and CDR2 YSYEKL.